The 27 T cell receptor beta chains below come from one sample, sequenced in a study of blood T cell repertoires in COVID-19. The repertoire was sequenced with immunoSEQ multiplex PCR; TCRdb's copy has only in-frame clones and lacks some. The sample shows approximately 70,000 clones, about 91% of them seen only once. The sample comprised peripheral blood. The receptors come from a human donor with active COVID-19. The donor label of this sample is uncertain.

The rearrangement joins TRBV21-1 to TRBJ2-2; no DNA check was done on the table's D call, TRBD2. TRBV21-1 is a pseudogene segment. The CDR3 loop spans 17 amino acids. This CDR3 reads CASSKGIARIPTGELFF. DNA of the CDR3: TGTGCCAGCAGCAAAGGAATAGCGAGGATACCTACCGGGGAGCTGTTTTTT.

This sequence joins TRBV12-3 or TRBV12-4 and TRBJ1-3, with D possibly being TRBD1 (6 bases). The ends were cut back, 6 bases at V and 3 bases at J, with 9 bases in the middle. This CDR3 is 13 amino acids long. CDR3 sequence (DNA): TGTGCCAGCAGCCTGGACAGTGGAAACACCATATATTTT. Amino acid sequence: CASSLDSGNTIYF.

The CDR3 sequence is CASSNGHRKGFGYTF. The CDR3 region has the DNA TGTGCCAGCAGTAACGGCCACAGGAAAGGTTTTGGCTACACCTTC. The chain carries TRBV6-5 and TRBJ1-2; tentative D call: TRBD1 (5 bases). Germline CDR1 reads MNHEY; CDR2 reads SVGAGI. The CDR3 covers 15 residues. V was cut by 5 bases and J by 7 bases, with 20 bases left in between.

The chain links TRBV24-1 to TRBJ2-1; no definite D call. Per germline, CDR1 KGHDR and CDR2 SFDVKD. This CDR3 is 11 amino acids long. The V end was cut by 8 bases, the J end by 2 bases, with 3 bases between. This CDR3 is CATTTYNEQFF. Here the CDR3 DNA reads TGTGCCACCACTACCTACAATGAGCAGTTCTTC.

The J gene is TRBJ2-1, the V gene TRBV7-8, with TRBD1 matching over 9 bases. The V segment lost 3 bases and the J segment 5 bases; nucleotides outside the gene matches: 2. CDR1 and CDR2 (germline): SGHVS, FQNEAQ. This CDR3 comprises 14 residues. This CDR3 is CASSFDRGNNEQFF. Here the CDR3 DNA reads TGTGCCAGCAGCTTCGACAGGGGGAACAATGAGCAGTTCTTC.

The rearrangement joins TRBV7-2 to TRBJ1-1; D perhaps matches TRBD1 (6 bases). The V end was cut by 5 bases, the J end by 6 bases, with 13 bases between. Germline V lookup: CDR1 SGHTA, CDR2 FQGNSA. The CDR3 runs 13 residues. The CDR3 loop is CASSHGQTSEAFF. CDR3 nucleotides: TGTGCCAGCAGCCACGGACAGACTTCTGAAGCTTTCTTT.

The chain carries TRBV5-6 and TRBJ2-2; 7 nucleotides agree with TRBD2. Germline V lookup: CDR1 SGHDT, CDR2 YYEEEE. This CDR3 has 16 amino acids. V lost 4 bases to trimming and J lost 2 bases; unmatched junction nucleotides: 8. The CDR3 is CASSQVSGYNTGELFF. The CDR3 DNA follows: TGTGCCAGCAGCCAAGTTAGCGGGTACAACACCGGGGAGCTGTTTTTT.

This chain links TRBV19 with TRBJ1-2; D not certain. V was trimmed by 7 bases and J by 5 bases, leaving 8 bases between them. CDR3 size: 11 residues. CDR1 and CDR2 from the germline V gene are LNHDA and SQIVND (reference sequence). The CDR3 DNA is TGTGCCAGTACCTCGACATATGGCTACACCTTC. This gives the protein CASTSTYGYTF.

In DNA, the CDR3 is TGTGCCAGCAGTCGTATCCTAGCGGGAGGACACAATGAGCAGTTCTTC. It encodes CASSRILAGGHNEQFF. The chain uses TRBV4-2 and TRBJ2-1; 11 nucleotides line up with TRBD2. CDR3 length equals 16 residues. CDR1 and CDR2 from the germline V gene are LGHNA and YNFKEQ. V lost 6 bases to trimming and J lost 5 bases; unmatched junction nucleotides: 9.

The chain joins TRBV6-2 or TRBV6-3 to TRBJ2-1, with 13 positions matching TRBD2. V was pared by 4 bases and J by 7 bases, with 1 base of the junction left unmatched. The CDR3 is made up of 14 amino acids. The germline V gene encodes CDR1 MNHEY and CDR2 SVGEGT. The CDR3 bases are TGTGCCAGCAGTTTGGGACTAGCGGGAAATGAGCAGTTCTTC. This codes for CASSLGLAGNEQFF.

The chain employs TRBV11-3 and TRBJ1-1; 8 bases match TRBD1. J gave up 1 base and V 5 bases, and 15 bases lay outside the gene matches. The CDR3 runs 18 residues. Germline V gene data show CDR1 as SGHNT and CDR2 as YENEEA. In nucleotides, the CDR3 is TGTGCCAGCAGCCCAAGACAGGGGTCGGCTCTTACGAACACTGAAGCTTTCTTT. Amino acid sequence: CASSPRQGSALTNTEAFF.

This chain joins TRBV6-2 or TRBV6-3 and TRBJ2-3, with a possible D match to TRBD2 (6 bases). Trimming removed 6 bases at V and 4 bases at J, with 11 bases between. The germline V gene encodes CDR1 MNHEY and CDR2 SVGEGT. The CDR3 spans 13 residues. In nucleotides, the CDR3 is TGTGCCAGCAGCCGGCCGGGAGCAGATACGCAGTATTTT. It specifies CASSRPGADTQYF.

V and J are TRBV19 and TRBJ2-3; 8 bases align to TRBD1. Germline V gene data show CDR1 as LNHDA and CDR2 as SQIVND (reference sequence). The J segment lost 4 bases and the V segment lost 5 bases, leaving 8 bases of the junction unmatched. This CDR3 contains 15 residues. CDR3 in DNA: TGTGCCAGTAGTTCGGGACAGGCTAGGGCAGATACGCAGTATTTT. It codes for CASSSGQARADTQYF.

The rearrangement uses TRBV5-1 and TRBJ1-1, with D tentatively TRBD1 (5 bases). The germline V gene has CDR1 SGHRS and CDR2 YFSETQ. CDR3 length: 14 amino acids. With 0 bases removed from V and 5 bases from J, the gap between germline ends came to 11 bases. The CDR3, as DNA: TGCGCCAGCAGCTTGGCCAGGGCGGGGACTGAAGCTTTCTTT. This codes for CASSLARAGTEAFF. Together with reference TRBV5-1 and TRBJ1-1, the CDR3 gives the full variable domain: KAGVTQTPRYLIKTRGQQVTLSCSPISGHRSVSWYQQTPGQGLQFLFEYFSETQRNKGNFPGRFSGRQFSNSRSEMNVSTLELGDSALYLCASSLARAGTEAFFGQGTRLTVV.

The V gene is TRBV7-9, the J gene TRBJ2-3; 8 nucleotides align to TRBD1. The CDR3 length is 15 residues. J was trimmed by 5 bases and V by 5 bases; bases with no gene match: 9. CDR1 SEHNR and CDR2 FQNEAQ come from the germline V gene (reference sequence). The CDR3 loop reads CASSLDRVVGDTQYF. CDR3 nucleotides: TGTGCCAGCAGCCTGGACAGGGTTGTCGGAGATACGCAGTATTTT.

The V call is TRBV11-2, the J call TRBJ2-1, with 11 bases identical to TRBD2. Trimming took 0 bases from V and 6 from J; bases not matched to a gene: 4. CDR3 length: 16 amino acids. The germline CDR1 and CDR2 sequences are SGHAT and FQNNGV. CDR3 coding DNA: TGTGCCAGCAGCTTAGATACACTAGCGGGAGTCAATGAGCAGTTCTTC. The encoded protein is CASSLDTLAGVNEQFF.

This sequence joins TRBV7-2 and TRBJ2-1; TRBD2 is a possible D gene (6 bases). V was clipped by 1 base and J by 4 bases, with 11 bases between them. The germline V gene encodes CDR1 SGHTA and CDR2 FQGNSA. The CDR3 contains 15 residues. Here the CDR3 reads CASSLEPGVYNEQFF. The DNA for the CDR3 is TGTGCCAGCAGCTTAGAACCGGGGGTTTACAATGAGCAGTTCTTC.

The chain is built from TRBV19 and TRBJ1-1; no definite D call. The germline gives CDR1 LNHDA, CDR2 SQIVND (reference sequence). This CDR3 comprises 11 residues. Trimming took 7 bases from V and 1 from J, leaving 4 bases between them. The CDR3 DNA sequence: TGTGCCAGTACTCGGAACACTGAAGCTTTCTTT. It is translated as CASTRNTEAFF.

The gene calls are TRBV28 and TRBJ2-1; 9 bases align to TRBD1. Germline lookup yields CDR1 MDHEN and CDR2 SYDVKM. J lost 4 bases, V lost 8 bases, and 6 bases had no gene match. The CDR3 extends over 14 amino acids. CDR3 loop: CASSTGGYYNEQFF. The CDR3 DNA reads as TGTGCCAGCTCTACAGGGGGCTATTACAATGAGCAGTTCTTC.

The chain links TRBV28 to TRBJ1-5, with 7 bases that match TRBD1. Losses at the gene ends were 6 bases for V and 0 bases for J; bases not matched to a gene: 8. This CDR3 has 16 amino acids. Per the germline V gene, CDR1 is MDHEN and CDR2 is SYDVKM. DNA for the CDR3: TGTGCCAGCAGCTCGGGACAGATATATAGCAATCAGCCCCAGCATTTT. It specifies CASSSGQIYSNQPQHF.

The chain uses TRBV5-5 and TRBJ1-6, with TRBD1 identical over 9 bases. Germline-derived CDR1 and CDR2 are SGHKS and YYEKEE (reference sequence). The CDR3 covers 16 residues. The junction had 12 bases not matched to a gene; V was cut back by 5 bases and J by 9 bases. CDR3 bases: TGTGCCAGCAGATCCCAAACAGGGGGCGCCGGTTCACCCCTCCACTTT. Amino acid sequence: CASRSQTGGAGSPLHF.

The V call is TRBV28, the J call TRBJ1-6; D is unresolved. The V gene's germline CDR1 is MDHEN and CDR2 SYDVKM. Trimming took off 8 bases at V and 7 bases at J, with 15 bases between the two ends. This CDR3 region has 14 residues. DNA for the CDR3: TGTGCCAGCCGGAGCGACCTCTCAAATTCACCCCTCCACTTT. It translates to CASRSDLSNSPLHF.

This chain joins TRBV29-1 and TRBJ2-5, with 12 nucleotides matching TRBD1. V lost 4 bases and J lost 5; bases outside the gene matches: 5. Germline CDR1 is SQVTM and CDR2 is ANQGSEA. The CDR3 is 14 amino acids. CDR3 coding DNA: TGCAGCGTTGGAGGGACAGGGGGCCGGGAGACCCAGTACTTC. It encodes CSVGGTGGRETQYF.

This chain joins TRBV19 and TRBJ2-1; perhaps TRBD2 as D (5 bases). With 1 base removed from V and 3 bases from J, the gap between germline ends came to 7 bases. The CDR3 consists of 14 residues. Germline-derived CDR1 and CDR2 are LNHDA and SQIVND (reference sequence). Here the CDR3 DNA reads TGTGCCAGTAGTATAGGGACTTACTACAATGAGCAGTTCTTC. Translating gives CASSIGTYYNEQFF.

CDR3 sequence (DNA): TGTGCCGGCCCTTACAGGGGAACGGCCGGGGAGCTGTTTTTT. Residues: CAGPYRGTAGELFF. The genes are TRBV30 and TRBJ2-2; 7 bases fit TRBD1. Germline V CDR1 and CDR2: GTSNPN, SVGIG (reference sequence). V was pared by 8 bases and J by 6 bases, with 12 bases of the junction left unmatched. This CDR3 is 14 amino acids long.

The chain joins TRBV4-1 to TRBJ2-3; TRBD1 matches 12 bases. V lost 0 bases, J lost 4 bases, and 2 bases stayed unmatched. The germline gives CDR1 MGHRA, CDR2 YSYEKL. The CDR3 is made up of 16 amino acids. The CDR3 is CASSQDGTGGADTQYF. In nucleotides, the CDR3 is TGCGCCAGCAGCCAAGATGGGACAGGGGGCGCAGATACGCAGTATTTT.

The rearrangement uses TRBV24-1 and TRBJ1-2; the D is unclear. Between the trimmed V and J ends, which lost 5 bases and 5 bases, there was a span of 8 bases. The CDR3 has 12 amino acids. The germline gives CDR1 KGHDR, CDR2 SFDVKD. The CDR3 loop reads CATSGEAYGYTF. The CDR3, as DNA: TGTGCCACCAGTGGGGAGGCTTATGGCTACACCTTC.